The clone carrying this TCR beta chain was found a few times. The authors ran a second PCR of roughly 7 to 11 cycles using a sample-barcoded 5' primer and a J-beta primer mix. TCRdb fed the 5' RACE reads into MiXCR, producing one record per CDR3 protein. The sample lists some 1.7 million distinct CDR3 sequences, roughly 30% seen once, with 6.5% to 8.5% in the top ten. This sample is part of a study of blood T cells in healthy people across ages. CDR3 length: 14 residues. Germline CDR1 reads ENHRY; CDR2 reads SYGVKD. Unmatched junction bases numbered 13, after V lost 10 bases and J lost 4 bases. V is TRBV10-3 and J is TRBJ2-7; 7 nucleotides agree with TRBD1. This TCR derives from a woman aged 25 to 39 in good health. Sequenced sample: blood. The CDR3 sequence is CATRQGPAAYEQYF. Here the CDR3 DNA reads TGTGCCACCCGACAGGGCCCCGCGGCTTACGAGCAGTACTTC.